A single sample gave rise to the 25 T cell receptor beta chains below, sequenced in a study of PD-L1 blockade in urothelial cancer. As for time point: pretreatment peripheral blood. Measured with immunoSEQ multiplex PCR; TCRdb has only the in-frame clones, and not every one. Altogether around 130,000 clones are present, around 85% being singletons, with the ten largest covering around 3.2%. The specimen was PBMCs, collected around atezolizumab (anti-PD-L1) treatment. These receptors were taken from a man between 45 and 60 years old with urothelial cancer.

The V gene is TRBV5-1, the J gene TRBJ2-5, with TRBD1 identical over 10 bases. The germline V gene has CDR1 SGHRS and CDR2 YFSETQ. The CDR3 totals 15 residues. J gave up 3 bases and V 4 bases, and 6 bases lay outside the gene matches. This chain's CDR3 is CASSTAGTGEETQYF. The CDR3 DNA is TGCGCCAGCAGCACCGCCGGGACAGGGGAAGAGACCCAGTACTTC.

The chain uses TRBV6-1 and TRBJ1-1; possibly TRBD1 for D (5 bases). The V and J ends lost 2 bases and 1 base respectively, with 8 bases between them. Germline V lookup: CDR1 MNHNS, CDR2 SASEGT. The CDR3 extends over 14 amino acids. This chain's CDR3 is CASSEWGPNTEAFF. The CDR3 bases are TGTGCCAGCAGTGAATGGGGCCCGAACACTGAAGCTTTCTTT.

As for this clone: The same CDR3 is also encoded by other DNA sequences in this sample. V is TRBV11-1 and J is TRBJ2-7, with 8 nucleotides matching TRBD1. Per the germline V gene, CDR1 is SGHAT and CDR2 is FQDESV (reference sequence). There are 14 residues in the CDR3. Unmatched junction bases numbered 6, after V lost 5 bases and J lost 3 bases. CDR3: CASSPRTGNYEQYF. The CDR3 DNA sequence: TGTGCCAGCAGCCCACGGACAGGGAACTACGAGCAGTACTTC.

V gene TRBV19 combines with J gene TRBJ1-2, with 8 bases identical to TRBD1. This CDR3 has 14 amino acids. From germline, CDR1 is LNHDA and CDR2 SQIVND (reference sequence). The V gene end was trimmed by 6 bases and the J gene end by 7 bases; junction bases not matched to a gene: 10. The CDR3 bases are TGTGCCAGTAGGCCGGGACAGGAGACCGGTGGCTACACCTTC. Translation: CASRPGQETGGYTF.

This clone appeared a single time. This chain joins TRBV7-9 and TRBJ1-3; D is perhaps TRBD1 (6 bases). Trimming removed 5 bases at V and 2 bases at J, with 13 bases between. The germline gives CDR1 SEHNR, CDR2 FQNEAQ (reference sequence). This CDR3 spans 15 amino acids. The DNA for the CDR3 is TGTGCCAGCAGCATACAGACAGGCACTGGAAACACCATATATTTT. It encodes CASSIQTGTGNTIYF.

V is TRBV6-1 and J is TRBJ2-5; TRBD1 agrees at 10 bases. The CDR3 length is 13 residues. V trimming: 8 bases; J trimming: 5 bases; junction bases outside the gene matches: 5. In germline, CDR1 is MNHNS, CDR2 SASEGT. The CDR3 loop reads CASRDRGGETQYF. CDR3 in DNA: TGTGCCAGCCGGGACAGGGGAGGCGAGACCCAGTACTTC.

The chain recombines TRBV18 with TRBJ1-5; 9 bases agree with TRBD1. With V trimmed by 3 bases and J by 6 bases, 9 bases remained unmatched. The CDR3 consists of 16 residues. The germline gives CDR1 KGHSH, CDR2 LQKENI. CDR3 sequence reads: CASSPRQGQGRQPQHF. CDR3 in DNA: TGTGCCAGCTCACCGCGTCAGGGACAGGGCCGTCAGCCCCAGCATTTT.

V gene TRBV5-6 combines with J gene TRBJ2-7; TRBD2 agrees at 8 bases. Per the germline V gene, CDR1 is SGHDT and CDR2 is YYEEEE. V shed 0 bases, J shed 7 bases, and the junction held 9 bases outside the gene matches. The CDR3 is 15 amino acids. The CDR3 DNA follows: TGTGCCAGCAGCTTGGAGGGACTAGTAAACGTAGAGCAGTACTTC. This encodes CASSLEGLVNVEQYF.

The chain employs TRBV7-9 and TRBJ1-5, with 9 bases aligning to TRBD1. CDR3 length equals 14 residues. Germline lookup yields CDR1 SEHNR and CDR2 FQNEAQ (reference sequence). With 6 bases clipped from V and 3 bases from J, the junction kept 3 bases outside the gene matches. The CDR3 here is CASRRTGVNQPQHF. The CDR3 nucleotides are TGTGCCAGCAGGCGGACAGGGGTCAATCAGCCCCAGCATTTT.

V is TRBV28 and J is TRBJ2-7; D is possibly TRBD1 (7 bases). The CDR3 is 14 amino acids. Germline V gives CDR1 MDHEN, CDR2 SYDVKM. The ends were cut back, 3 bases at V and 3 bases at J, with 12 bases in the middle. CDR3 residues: CASSLSQGGYEQYF. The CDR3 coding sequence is TGTGCCAGCAGTTTGTCCCAGGGGGGCTACGAGCAGTACTTC. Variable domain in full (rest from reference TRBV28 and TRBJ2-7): DVKVTQSSRYLVKRTGEKVFLECVQDMDHENMFWYRQDPGLGLRLIYFSYDVKMKEKGDIPEGYSVSREKKERFSLILESASTNQTSMYLCASSLSQGGYEQYFGPGTRLTVT.

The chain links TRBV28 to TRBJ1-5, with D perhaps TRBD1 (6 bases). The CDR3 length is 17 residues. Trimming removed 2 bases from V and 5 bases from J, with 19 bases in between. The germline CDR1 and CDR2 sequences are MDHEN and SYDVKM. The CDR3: CASSLRVQGRLDQPQHF. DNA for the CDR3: TGTGCCAGCAGTTTAAGGGTACAGGGAAGGTTGGATCAGCCCCAGCATTTT.

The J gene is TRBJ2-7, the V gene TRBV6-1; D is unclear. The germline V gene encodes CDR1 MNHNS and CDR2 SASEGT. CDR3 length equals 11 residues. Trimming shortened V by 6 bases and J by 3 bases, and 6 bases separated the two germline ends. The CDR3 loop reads CASSDNYEQYF. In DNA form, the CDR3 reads TGTGCCAGCAGCGACAACTACGAGCAGTACTTC.

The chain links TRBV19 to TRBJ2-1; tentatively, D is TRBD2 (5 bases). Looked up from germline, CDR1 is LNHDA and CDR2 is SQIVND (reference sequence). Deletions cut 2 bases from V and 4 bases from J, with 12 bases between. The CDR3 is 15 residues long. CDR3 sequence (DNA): TGTGCCAGTAGTATACCTAGCAGCCCTTACAATGAGCAGTTCTTC. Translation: CASSIPSSPYNEQFF. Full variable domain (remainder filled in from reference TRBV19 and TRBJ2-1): DGGITQSPKYLFRKEGQNVTLSCEQNLNHDAMYWYRQDPGQGLRLIYYSQIVNDFQKGDIAEGYSVSREKKESFPLTVTSAQKNPTAFYLCASSIPSSPYNEQFFGPGTRLTVL.

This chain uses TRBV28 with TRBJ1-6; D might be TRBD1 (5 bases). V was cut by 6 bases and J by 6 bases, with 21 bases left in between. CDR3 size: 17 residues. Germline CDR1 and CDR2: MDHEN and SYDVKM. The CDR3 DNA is TGTGCCAGCAGCTTTGGGTTTTATCGGGACTCTAATTCACCCCTCCACTTT. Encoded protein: CASSFGFYRDSNSPLHF.

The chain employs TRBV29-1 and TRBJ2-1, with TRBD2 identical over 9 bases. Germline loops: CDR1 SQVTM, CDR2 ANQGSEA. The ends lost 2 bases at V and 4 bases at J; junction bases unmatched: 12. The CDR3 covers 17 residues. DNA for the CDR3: TGCAGCGTTGAACTCCTCCGAGCGGGAGGAGGTTACAATGAGCAGTTCTTC. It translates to CSVELLRAGGGYNEQFF.

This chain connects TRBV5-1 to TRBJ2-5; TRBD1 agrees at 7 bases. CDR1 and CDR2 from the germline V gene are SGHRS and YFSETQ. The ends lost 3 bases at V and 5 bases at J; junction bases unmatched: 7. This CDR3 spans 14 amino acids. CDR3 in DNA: TGCGCCAGCAGCTCCGACAGGGCGGGTGAGACCCAGTACTTC. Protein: CASSSDRAGETQYF.

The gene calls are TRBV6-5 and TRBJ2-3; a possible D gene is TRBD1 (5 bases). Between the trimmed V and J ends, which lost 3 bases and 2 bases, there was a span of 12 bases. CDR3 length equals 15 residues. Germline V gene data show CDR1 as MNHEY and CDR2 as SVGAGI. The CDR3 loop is CASSYRQGYTDTQYF. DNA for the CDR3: TGTGCCAGCAGTTATAGGCAGGGTTACACAGATACGCAGTATTTT.

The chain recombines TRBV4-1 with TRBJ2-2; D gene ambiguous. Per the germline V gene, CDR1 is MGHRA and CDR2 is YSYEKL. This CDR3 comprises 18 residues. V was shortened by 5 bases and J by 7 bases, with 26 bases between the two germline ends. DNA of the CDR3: TGCGCCAGCAGCTCTCCCTGGGTCATAACCGAGTCAGGCGGGGAGCTGTTTTTT. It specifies CASSSPWVITESGGELFF.

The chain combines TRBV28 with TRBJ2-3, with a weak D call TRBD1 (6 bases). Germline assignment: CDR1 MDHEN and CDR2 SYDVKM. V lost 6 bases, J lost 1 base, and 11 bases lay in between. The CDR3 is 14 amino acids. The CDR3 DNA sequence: TGTGCCAGCAGGCCCTCAGGGGGCACAGATACGCAGTATTTT. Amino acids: CASRPSGGTDTQYF. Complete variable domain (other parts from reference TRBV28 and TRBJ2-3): DVKVTQSSRYLVKRTGEKVFLECVQDMDHENMFWYRQDPGLGLRLIYFSYDVKMKEKGDIPEGYSVSREKKERFSLILESASTNQTSMYLCASRPSGGTDTQYFGPGTRLTVL.

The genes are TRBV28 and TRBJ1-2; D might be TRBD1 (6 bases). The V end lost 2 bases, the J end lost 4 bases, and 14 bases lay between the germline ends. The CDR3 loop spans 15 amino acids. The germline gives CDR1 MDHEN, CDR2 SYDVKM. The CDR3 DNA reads TGTGCCAGCAGTTTAATAGGGACACAACTCTATGGCTACACCTTC. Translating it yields CASSLIGTQLYGYTF.

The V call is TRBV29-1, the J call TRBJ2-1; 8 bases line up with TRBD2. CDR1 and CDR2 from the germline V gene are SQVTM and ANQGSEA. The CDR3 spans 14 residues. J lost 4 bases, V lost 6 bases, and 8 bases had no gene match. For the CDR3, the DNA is TGCAGCGTAGGAACTAGCGGAAAGTACAATGAGCAGTTCTTC. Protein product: CSVGTSGKYNEQFF.

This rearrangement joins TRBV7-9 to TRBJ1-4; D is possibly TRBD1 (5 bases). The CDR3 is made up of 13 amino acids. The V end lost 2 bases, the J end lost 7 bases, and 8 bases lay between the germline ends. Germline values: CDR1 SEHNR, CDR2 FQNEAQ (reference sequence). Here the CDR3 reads CASSLFQGEKLFF. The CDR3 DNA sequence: TGTGCCAGCAGCTTATTTCAGGGTGAAAAACTGTTTTTT.

CDR3 coding DNA: TGTGCCAGCAGCCCCGGACAGTCCGTCGCCGCTGAAGCTTTCTTT. Translation gives CASSPGQSVAAEAFF. The chain employs TRBV7-9 and TRBJ1-1; the D gene is possibly TRBD1 (6 bases). Germline V gene lookup returns CDR1 SEHNR and CDR2 FQNEAQ (reference sequence). This CDR3 spans 15 amino acids. Trimming cost V 5 bases and J 6 bases, with 19 bases left between them.

The chain's CDR3 is CASSLALTGETQYF. CDR3 DNA sequence: TGTGCCAGCAGCTTAGCGCTAACGGGGGAGACCCAGTACTTC. The chain combines TRBV7-8 with TRBJ2-5; TRBD2 might be the D (5 bases). Germline loops: CDR1 SGHVS, CDR2 FQNEAQ. The CDR3 spans 14 residues. V was clipped by 0 bases and J by 5 bases, with 10 bases between them. The whole variable domain, filled in from reference TRBV7-8 and TRBJ2-5, reads GAGVSQSPRYKVAKRGQDVALRCDPISGHVSLFWYQQALGQGPEFLTYFQNEAQLDKSGLPSDRFFAERPEGSVSTLKIQRTQQEDSAVYLCASSLALTGETQYFGPGTRLLVL.

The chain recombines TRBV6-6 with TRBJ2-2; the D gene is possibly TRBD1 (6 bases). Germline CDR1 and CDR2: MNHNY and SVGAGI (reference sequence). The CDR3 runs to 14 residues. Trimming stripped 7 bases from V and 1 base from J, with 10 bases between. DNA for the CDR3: TGTGCCAGCATTAAAGGGGGGAACACCGGGGAGCTGTTTTTT. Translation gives CASIKGGNTGELFF.